This is a list of T cell receptor beta chains from one sample in a study of T cells in Graves' hyperthyroidism and ophthalmopathy. In TCRdb, the multiplex PCR reads were re-called with MiXCR into one record per CDR3 protein. The sample comprises about 250,000 distinct CDR3 sequences, more than 20% of which are singletons, and 35% to 40% rests with the top ten. Sample: blood. These receptor sequences come from a woman in her 40s with Graves' ophthalmopathy. Both conserved end residues are part of each CDR3. Fields, in order: V gene, clone size, J gene, CDR3 protein. Size is stated for part of the rows, as once, few or many counts, or as a class when the clone is expanded.

>TRBV19|few|TRBJ2-7
CASPRGEPYEQYF
>TRBV5-1|many|TRBJ2-5
CASSLSLPVEGRSMRQETQYF
>TRBV28|many|TRBJ2-2
CASSISGNTGELFF
>TRBV2|many|TRBJ2-5
CASRHTFTQRNQETQYF
>TRBV27|many|TRBJ2-7
CASGRSGLDYEQYF
>TRBV30|few|TRBJ2-5
CAWMIIRGRASETQYF
>TRBV14|many|TRBJ2-2
CASSQTGELFF
>TRBV29-1|few|TRBJ2-7
CSVETDHEQYF
>TRBV6-5|NA|TRBJ1-2
CASSYSTTGGISAF
>TRBV6-5|many|TRBJ1-3
CASIPQGANTIYF
>TRBV3-1|many|TRBJ2-7
CASSYSTGEQYF
>TRBV30|NA|TRBJ2-5
CAWSNQETQYF
>TRBV29-1|many|TRBJ2-7
CSVPTWEGASEQYF
>TRBV28|many|TRBJ2-7
CASSLFRGGYEQYF
>TRBV30|many|TRBJ1-5
CAWSGNGQPQHF
>TRBV6-5|many|TRBJ1-2
CASSYSSGWGKNYGYTF
>TRBV30|NA|TRBJ1-2
CAWSVTEYGYTF